Many counts were recorded for the clone carrying this TCR beta chain. Its antigen is undetermined. Synthesis of TCR cDNA relied on 5'RACE template switching, which attached a universal primer site and UMIs. TCRdb ran MiXCR on the 5' RACE reads and lists one entry per CDR3 protein. The sample contains some 250,000 distinct CDR3 sequences, 3.6% of which appear only once. This specimen comes from a study of T cells after yellow fever vaccination. Trimming took 6 bases from V and 8 from J, leaving 26 bases between them. CDR1 is MGHDK and CDR2 is SYGVNS in the germline V gene. The CDR3 runs 17 residues. Overall study findings and caveats: Post-booster repertoires contained most primary-vaccination clones again (roughly 97% CD4, over 70% CD8). CD4 and CD8 compartments shared a small share of clonotypes, likely from convergent recombination.

The sequence was collected from a young man who received the YFV17D yellow fever vaccine. The chain recombines TRBV25-1 with TRBJ2-1, with TRBD1 as a possible D gene (7 bases). Sequencing was performed on PBMCs, taken 15 days after the yellow fever booster vaccination. The CDR3 is CASREGMGDRQGDEQFF. CDR3 in DNA: TGTGCCAGCAGGGAGGGGATGGGGGACAGACAAGGTGATGAGCAGTTCTTC. Drawing the rest from reference TRBV25-1 and TRBJ2-1, the complete variable domain is EADIYQTPRYLVIGTGKKITLECSQTMGHDKMYWYQQDPGMELHLIHYSYGVNSTEKGDLSSESTVSRIRTEHFPLTLESARPSHTSQYLCASREGMGDRQGDEQFFGPGTRLTVL.